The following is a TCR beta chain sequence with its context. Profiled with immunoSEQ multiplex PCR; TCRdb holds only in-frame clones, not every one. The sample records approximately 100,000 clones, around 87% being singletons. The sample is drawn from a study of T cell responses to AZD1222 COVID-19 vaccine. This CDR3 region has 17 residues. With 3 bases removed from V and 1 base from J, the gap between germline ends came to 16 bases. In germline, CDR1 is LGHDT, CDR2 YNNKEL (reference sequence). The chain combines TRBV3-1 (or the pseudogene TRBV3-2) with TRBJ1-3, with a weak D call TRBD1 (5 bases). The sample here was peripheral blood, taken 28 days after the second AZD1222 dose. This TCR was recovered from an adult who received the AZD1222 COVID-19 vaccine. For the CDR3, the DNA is TGTGCCAGCAGCCAGCTACCGGGACCCCCGTCTGGAAACACCATATATTTT. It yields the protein CASSQLPGPPSGNTIYF.